The T cell receptor (beta chain) under discussion was sequenced for a study of T cell responses to AZD1222 COVID-19 vaccine. Study-level results: A mostly white British donor set with more females was recruited, and clonal diversity was possibly underestimated. Spike-spanning, vaccine-associated CD4 TCRs were dominant at 160-218 and 743-854. The study identified only five or six AZD1222 recipients as seropositive at baseline.

As to this clone: Its antigen is still unknown.

The trim removed 5 bases at V and 2 bases at J, leaving 8 bases unmatched. Germline V lookup: CDR1 LNHDA, CDR2 SQIVND (reference sequence). The CDR3 loop spans 15 amino acids. Method: immunoSEQ multiplex PCR; TCRdb's copy keeps in-frame clones and lacks some. Of around 70,000 clones in the sample, more than 65% were seen once. The TCR sequence derives from an adult in good health. Sequences were derived from peripheral blood, sampled on day 0 of MenACWY control vaccination. The J gene is TRBJ1-2, the V gene TRBV19, with 7 bases identical to TRBD1. Here the CDR3 reads CASSFYGTDNYGYTF. Written as DNA, the CDR3 is TGTGCCAGTAGTTTCTATGGGACAGACAACTATGGCTACACCTTC. Full variable domain (outside the CDR3, taken from reference TRBV19 and TRBJ1-2): DGGITQSPKYLFRKEGQNVTLSCEQNLNHDAMYWYRQDPGQGLRLIYYSQIVNDFQKGDIAEGYSVSREKKESFPLTVTSAQKNPTAFYLCASSFYGTDNYGYTFGSGTRLTVV.